Each of the 3 T cell receptor beta chains below was sequenced from the same sample in a study of healthy donors' naive CD4 and CD8 T cells. A linear amplification protocol produced the TCR libraries from 500 ng of total RNA. MiXCR, applied by TCRdb to the reads, yields one record per CDR3 protein. Among about 180,000 distinct CDR3 sequences listed, about 76% were seen once. Sequenced input: naive CD4+ and CD8+ T cells sorted from blood, pooled from several donors. The receptor set was obtained from a pool of human donors in good health; the sample pools cells from several healthy donors.

J is TRBJ1-1 and V is TRBV5-6; TRBD1 matches 7 bases. The CDR3 totals 12 residues. J lost 11 bases, V lost 3 bases, and 7 bases had no gene match. Germline V lookup: CDR1 SGHDT, CDR2 YYEEEE. The CDR3 DNA sequence: TGTGCCAGCAGCTCGACAGGGTGGATGGCTTTCTTT. Protein: CASSSTGWMAFF.

This chain joins TRBV29-1 and TRBJ2-1; TRBD2 aligns across 13 bases. The CDR3 length is 14 residues. Germline V gene sequence: CDR1 SQVTM, CDR2 ANQGSEA. V dropped 7 bases and J dropped 6; count of bases not matched to a gene: 6. The CDR3 bases are TGCAGCGCTCTCGGGACTAGCGGGACCAATGAGCAGTTCTTC. It is translated as CSALGTSGTNEQFF.

This clonotype was seen a single time. The V call is TRBV28, the J call TRBJ1-5, with 9 bases fitting TRBD1. The CDR3 sequence is 16 residues long. The V gene end was trimmed by 3 bases and the J gene end by 2 bases; junction bases not matched to a gene: 5. CDR1 is MDHEN, CDR2 SYDVKM, per germline. CDR3: CASSLWGQGGNQPQHF. The CDR3 DNA reads as TGTGCCAGCAGTTTGTGGGGACAGGGTGGCAATCAGCCCCAGCATTTT.